This TCR beta chain was identified during a study of memory CD4+ T cells and cytomegalovirus serostatus. Study background: Of the healthy Belgian adults, 9 or 10 were CMV seropositive and about two dozen seronegative.

Sequencing used immunoSEQ multiplex PCR; TCRdb keeps in-frame clones, though not all of them. The table includes some 87,000 clones, 80% detected once. As to this clone: Antigen: not known.

The sort gate was single viable CD3+CD4+CD8-CD45RO+ cells for memory CD4+ T cells. Serum IgG to CMV pp150, pp28, p38 and p52 defined serostatus. CDR1 is SQVTM and CDR2 is ANQGSEA in the germline V gene. Trimming left V 7 bases short and J 2 bases short, with 9 bases between. This CDR3 spans 11 amino acids. Study-wide findings and caveats: CD4+ memory repertoires contained about two fifths of the roughly 160 reported CMV TCRbeta sequences.

The V and J genes are TRBV29-1 and TRBJ2-7; maybe TRBD2 (6 bases). The source material was memory CD4+ T cells from blood. This sequence originates from an adult in good health and CMV-seropositive. For the CDR3, the DNA is TGCAGCGCGGGACTGCCCTACGAGCAGTACTTC. Amino acids: CSAGLPYEQYF.